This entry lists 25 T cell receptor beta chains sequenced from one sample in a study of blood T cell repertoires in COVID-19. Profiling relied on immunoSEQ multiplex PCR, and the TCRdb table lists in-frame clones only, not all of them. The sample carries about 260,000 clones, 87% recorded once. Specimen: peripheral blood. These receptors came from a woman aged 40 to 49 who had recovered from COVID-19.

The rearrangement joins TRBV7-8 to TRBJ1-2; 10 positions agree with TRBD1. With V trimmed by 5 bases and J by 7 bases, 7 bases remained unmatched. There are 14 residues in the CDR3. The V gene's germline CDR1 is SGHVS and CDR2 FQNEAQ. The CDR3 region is CASSQEGTGVGYTF. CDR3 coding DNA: TGTGCCAGCAGCCAAGAAGGGACAGGGGTTGGCTACACCTTC.

Here the CDR3 reads CASSLTSTDTQYF. The CDR3 nucleotides are TGTGCCAGCTCACTTACTAGCACAGATACGCAGTATTTT. The chain has TRBV18 and TRBJ2-3, with D unclear. The germline gives CDR1 KGHSH, CDR2 LQKENI. CDR3 size: 13 residues. V was clipped by 4 bases and J by 0 bases, with 5 bases between them.

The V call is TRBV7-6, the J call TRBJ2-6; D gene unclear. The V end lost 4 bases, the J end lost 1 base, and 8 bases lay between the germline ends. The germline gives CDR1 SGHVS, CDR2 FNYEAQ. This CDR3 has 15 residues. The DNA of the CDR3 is TGTGCCAGCAGCTCATCAGGATCTGGGGCCAACGTCCTGACTTTC. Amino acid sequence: CASSSSGSGANVLTF.

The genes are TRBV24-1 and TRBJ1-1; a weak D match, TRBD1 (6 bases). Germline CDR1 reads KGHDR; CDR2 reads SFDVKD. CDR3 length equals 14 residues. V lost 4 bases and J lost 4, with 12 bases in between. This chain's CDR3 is CATSDSDRPTEAFF. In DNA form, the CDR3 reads TGTGCCACCAGTGACTCCGACAGGCCCACTGAAGCTTTCTTT.

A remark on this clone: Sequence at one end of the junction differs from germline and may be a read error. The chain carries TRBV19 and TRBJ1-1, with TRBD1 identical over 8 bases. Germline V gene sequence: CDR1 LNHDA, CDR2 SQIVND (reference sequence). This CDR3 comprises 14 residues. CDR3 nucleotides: TGTGCCAGTCGTATCACAGGGGGTATTAGTGAAGCTTTCTTT. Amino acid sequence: CASRITGGISEAFF.

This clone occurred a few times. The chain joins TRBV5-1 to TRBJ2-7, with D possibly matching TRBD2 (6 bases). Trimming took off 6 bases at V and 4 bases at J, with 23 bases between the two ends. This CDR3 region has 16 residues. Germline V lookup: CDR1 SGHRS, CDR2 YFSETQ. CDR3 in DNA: TGCGCCAGCAAAAGAAGCCACTATGACGGGGGATACGAGCAGTACTTC. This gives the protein CASKRSHYDGGYEQYF.

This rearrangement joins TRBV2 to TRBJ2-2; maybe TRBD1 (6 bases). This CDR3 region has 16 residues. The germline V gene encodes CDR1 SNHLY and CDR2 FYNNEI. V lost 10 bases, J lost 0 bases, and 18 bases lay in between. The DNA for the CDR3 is TGTGCCACCGAAAGGGGGTCCGCAACGAACACCGGGGAGCTGTTTTTT. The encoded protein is CATERGSATNTGELFF.

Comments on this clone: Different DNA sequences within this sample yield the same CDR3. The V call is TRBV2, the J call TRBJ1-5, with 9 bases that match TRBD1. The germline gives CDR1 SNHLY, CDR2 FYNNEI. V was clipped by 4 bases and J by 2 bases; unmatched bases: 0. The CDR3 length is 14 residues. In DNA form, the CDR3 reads TGTGCCAGCAGTGGGACAGGGGGCAATCAGCCCCAGCATTTT. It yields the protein CASSGTGGNQPQHF.

CDR3 DNA: TGTGCCAGCAGCGTAGATCCAGCGGGGACAGAGACCCAGTACTTC. Translated, it gives CASSVDPAGTETQYF. The chain recombines TRBV9 with TRBJ2-5, with 7 bases that match TRBD2. The CDR3 spans 15 residues. The germline V gene has CDR1 SGDLS and CDR2 YYNGEE. V was clipped by 0 bases and J by 4 bases; unmatched bases: 6.

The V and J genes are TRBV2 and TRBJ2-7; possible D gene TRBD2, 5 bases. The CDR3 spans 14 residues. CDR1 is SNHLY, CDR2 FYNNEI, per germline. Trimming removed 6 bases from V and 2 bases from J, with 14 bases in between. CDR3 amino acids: CASSPRVATYEQYF. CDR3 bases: TGTGCCAGCAGCCCCCGCGTAGCGACCTACGAGCAGTACTTC.

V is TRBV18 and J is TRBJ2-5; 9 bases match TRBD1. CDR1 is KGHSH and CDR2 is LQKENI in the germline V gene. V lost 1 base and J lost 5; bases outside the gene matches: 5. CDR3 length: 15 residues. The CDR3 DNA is TGTGCCAGCTCACCACAACCCGGGACAGGGGAGACCCAGTACTTC. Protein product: CASSPQPGTGETQYF.

The CDR3 DNA is TGTGCCAGTAGTTTTACAGGGGAAACTGAAGCTTTCTTT. Its protein product is CASSFTGETEAFF. The chain links TRBV19 to TRBJ1-1, with 7 nucleotides matching TRBD1. This CDR3 spans 13 amino acids. V lost 5 bases, J lost 5 bases, and 5 bases stayed unmatched. The germline CDR1 and CDR2 sequences are LNHDA and SQIVND (reference sequence).

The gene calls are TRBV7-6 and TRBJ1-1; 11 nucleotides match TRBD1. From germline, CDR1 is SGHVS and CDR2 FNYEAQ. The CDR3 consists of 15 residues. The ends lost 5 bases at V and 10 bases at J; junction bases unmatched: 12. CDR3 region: CASSPLGGQGGRAFF. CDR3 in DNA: TGTGCCAGCAGCCCCCTTGGGGGACAGGGGGGTAGAGCTTTCTTT.

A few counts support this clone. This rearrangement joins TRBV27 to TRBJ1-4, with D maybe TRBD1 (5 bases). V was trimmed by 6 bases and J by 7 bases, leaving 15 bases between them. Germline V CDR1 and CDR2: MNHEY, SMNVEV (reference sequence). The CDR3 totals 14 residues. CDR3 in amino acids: CASSPGRGSEKLFF. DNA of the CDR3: TGTGCCAGCAGCCCCGGGCGGGGGAGTGAAAAACTGTTTTTT.

In nucleotides, the CDR3 is TGTGCCAGCAGTTTTCGCAGACAGGGGGTCTATGGCTACACCTTC. Translated, it gives CASSFRRQGVYGYTF. The chain joins TRBV27 to TRBJ1-2; 9 positions match TRBD1. CDR1 is MNHEY, CDR2 SMNVEV, per germline (reference sequence). The CDR3 consists of 15 residues. V gave up 3 bases and J gave up 4 bases; unmatched junction bases: 6.

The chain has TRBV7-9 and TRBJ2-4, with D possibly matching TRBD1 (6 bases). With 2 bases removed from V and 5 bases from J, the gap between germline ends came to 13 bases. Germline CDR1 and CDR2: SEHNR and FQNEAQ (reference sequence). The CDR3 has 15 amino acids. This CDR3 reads CASSLIGRGENIQYF. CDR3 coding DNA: TGTGCCAGCAGCTTAATCGGCAGGGGCGAAAACATTCAGTACTTC. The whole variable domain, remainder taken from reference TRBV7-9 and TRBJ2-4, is DTGVSQNPRHKITKRGQNVTFRCDPISEHNRLYWYRQTLGQGPEFLTYFQNEAQLEKSRLLSDRFSAERPKGSFSTLEIQRTEQGDSAMYLCASSLIGRGENIQYFGAGTRLSVL.

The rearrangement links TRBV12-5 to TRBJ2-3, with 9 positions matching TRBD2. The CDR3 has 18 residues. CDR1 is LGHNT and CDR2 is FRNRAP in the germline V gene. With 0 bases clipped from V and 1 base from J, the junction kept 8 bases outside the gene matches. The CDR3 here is CASGLVLWASGGTDTQYF. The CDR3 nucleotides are TGTGCTAGTGGTTTGGTACTGTGGGCTAGCGGGGGCACAGATACGCAGTATTTT.

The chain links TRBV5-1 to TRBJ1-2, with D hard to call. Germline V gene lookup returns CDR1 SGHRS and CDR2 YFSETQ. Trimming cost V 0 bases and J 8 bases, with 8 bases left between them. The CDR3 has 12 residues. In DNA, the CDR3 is TGCGCCAGCAGCTTGGACGGGGAGGGCTACACCTTC. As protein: CASSLDGEGYTF.

The CDR3 sequence is CASSLWLGGEQYF. DNA for the CDR3: TGTGCCAGCAGCTTGTGGTTAGGGGGCGAGCAGTACTTC. The V call is TRBV5-6, the J call TRBJ2-7; D might be TRBD1 (6 bases). Trimming left V 1 base short and J 6 bases short, with 11 bases between. Germline loops: CDR1 SGHDT, CDR2 YYEEEE. The CDR3 is made up of 13 amino acids.

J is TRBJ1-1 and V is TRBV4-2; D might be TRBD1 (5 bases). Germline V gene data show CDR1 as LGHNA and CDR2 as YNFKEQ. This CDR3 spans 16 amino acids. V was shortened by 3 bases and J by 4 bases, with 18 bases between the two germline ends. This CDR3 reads CASSQGNRPGVTEAFF. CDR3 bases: TGTGCCAGCAGCCAGGGTAACAGGCCTGGGGTCACTGAAGCTTTCTTT.

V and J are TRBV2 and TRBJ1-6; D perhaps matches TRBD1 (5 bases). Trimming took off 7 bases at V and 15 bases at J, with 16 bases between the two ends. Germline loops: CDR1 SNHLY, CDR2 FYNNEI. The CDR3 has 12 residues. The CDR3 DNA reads TGTGCCAGCACCCGGGGGGTCCCAGGCCTCCACTTT. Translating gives CASTRGVPGLHF.

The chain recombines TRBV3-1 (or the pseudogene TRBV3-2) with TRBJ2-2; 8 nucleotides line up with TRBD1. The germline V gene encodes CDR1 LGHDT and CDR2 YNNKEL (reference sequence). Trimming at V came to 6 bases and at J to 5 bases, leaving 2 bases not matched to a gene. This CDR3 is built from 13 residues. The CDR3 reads CASRRTGTGELFF. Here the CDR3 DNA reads TGTGCCAGCAGGCGGACAGGGACCGGGGAGCTGTTTTTT.

CDR3 residues: CASSEGTGNEQYF. The CDR3 DNA is TGTGCCAGCAGTGAGGGGACAGGGAACGAGCAGTACTTC. The chain links TRBV2 to TRBJ2-7, with TRBD1 identical over 9 bases. Unmatched junction bases numbered 2, after V lost 3 bases and J lost 5 bases. The CDR3 runs to 13 residues. The germline V gene has CDR1 SNHLY and CDR2 FYNNEI.

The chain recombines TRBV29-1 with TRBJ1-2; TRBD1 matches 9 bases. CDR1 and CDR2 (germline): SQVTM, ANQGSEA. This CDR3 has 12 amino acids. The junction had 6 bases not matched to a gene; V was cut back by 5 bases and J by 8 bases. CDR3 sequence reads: CSVPGTGRGYTF. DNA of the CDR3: TGCAGCGTTCCCGGGACAGGGAGGGGCTACACCTTC.

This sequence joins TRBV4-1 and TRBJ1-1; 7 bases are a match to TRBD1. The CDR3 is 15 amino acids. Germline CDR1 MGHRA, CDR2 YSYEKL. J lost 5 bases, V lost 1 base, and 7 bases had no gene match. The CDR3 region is CASSQVAGQRTEAFF. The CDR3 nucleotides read TGCGCCAGCAGCCAAGTGGCGGGACAGCGGACTGAAGCTTTCTTT.